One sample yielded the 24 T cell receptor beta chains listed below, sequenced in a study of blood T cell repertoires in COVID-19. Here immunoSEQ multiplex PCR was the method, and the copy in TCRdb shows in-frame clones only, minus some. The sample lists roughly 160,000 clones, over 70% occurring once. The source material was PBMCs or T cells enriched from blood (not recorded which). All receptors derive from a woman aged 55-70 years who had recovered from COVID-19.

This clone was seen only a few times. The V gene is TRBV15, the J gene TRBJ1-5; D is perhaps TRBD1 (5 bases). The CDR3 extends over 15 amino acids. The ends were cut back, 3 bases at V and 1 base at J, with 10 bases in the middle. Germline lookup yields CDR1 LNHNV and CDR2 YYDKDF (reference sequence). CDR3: CATSSDSQSNQPQHF. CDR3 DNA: TGTGCCACCAGCAGCGACAGCCAAAGCAATCAGCCCCAGCATTTT.

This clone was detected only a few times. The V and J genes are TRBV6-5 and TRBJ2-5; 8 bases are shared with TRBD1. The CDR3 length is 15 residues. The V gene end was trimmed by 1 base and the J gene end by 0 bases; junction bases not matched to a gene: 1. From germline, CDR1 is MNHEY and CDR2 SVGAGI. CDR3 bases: TGTGCCAGCAGTTACTTGACAGGGGACCAAGAGACCCAGTACTTC. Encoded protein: CASSYLTGDQETQYF.

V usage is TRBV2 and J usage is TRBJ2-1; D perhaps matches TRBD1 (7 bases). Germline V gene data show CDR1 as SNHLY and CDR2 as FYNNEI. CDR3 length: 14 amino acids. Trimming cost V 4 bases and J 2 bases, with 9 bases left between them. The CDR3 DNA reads TGTGCCAGCAGTGGCAGGGGGGCCTACAATGAGCAGTTCTTC. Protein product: CASSGRGAYNEQFF.

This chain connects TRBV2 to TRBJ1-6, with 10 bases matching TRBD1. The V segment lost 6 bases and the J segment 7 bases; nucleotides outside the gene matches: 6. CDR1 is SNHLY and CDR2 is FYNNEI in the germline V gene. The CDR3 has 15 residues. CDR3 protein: CASSPTGGFNSPLHF. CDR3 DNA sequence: TGTGCCAGCAGCCCGACAGGGGGCTTCAATTCACCCCTCCACTTT. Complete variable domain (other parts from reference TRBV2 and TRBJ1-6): EPEVTQTPSHQVTQMGQEVILRCVPISNHLYFYWYRQILGQKVEFLVSFYNNEISEKSEIFDDQFSVERPDGSNFTLKIRSTKLEDSAMYFCASSPTGGFNSPLHFGNGTRLTVT.

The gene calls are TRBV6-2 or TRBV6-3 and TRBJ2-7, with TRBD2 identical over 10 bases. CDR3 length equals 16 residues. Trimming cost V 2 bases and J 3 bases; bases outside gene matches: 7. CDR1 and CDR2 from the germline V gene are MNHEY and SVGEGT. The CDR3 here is CASSYPRASGGYEQYF. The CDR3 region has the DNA TGTGCCAGCAGTTACCCCCGGGCTAGCGGGGGCTACGAGCAGTACTTC.

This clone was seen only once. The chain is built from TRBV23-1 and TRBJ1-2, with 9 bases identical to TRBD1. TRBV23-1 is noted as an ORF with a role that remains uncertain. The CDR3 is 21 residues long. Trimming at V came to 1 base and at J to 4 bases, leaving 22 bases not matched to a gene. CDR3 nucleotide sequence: TGCGCCAGCAGTCAATATCAGTCTTGTATCACGGACAGGGGATTTTCCTATGGCTACACCTTC. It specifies CASSQYQSCITDRGFSYGYTF.

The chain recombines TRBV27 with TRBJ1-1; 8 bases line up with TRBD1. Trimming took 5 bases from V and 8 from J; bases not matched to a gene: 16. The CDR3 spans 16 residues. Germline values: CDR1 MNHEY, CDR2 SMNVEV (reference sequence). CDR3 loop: CASSLQLPGQGAEAFF. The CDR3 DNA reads TGTGCCAGCAGTCTCCAACTTCCCGGACAGGGTGCGGAAGCTTTCTTT.

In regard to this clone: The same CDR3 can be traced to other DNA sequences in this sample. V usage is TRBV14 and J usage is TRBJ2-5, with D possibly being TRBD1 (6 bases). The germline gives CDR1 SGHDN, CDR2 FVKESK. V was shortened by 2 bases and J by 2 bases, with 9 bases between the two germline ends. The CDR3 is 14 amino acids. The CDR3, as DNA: TGTGCCAGCAGCCAACCGGGACAACAAGAGACCCAGTACTTC. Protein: CASSQPGQQETQYF.

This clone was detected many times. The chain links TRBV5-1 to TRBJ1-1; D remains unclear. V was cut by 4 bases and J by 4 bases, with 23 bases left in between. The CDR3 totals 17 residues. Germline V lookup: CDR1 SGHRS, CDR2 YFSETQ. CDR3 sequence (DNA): TGCGCCAGCAGCCTCAACCCCTACCGGGGAAGAGGCACTGAAGCTTTCTTT. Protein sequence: CASSLNPYRGRGTEAFF.

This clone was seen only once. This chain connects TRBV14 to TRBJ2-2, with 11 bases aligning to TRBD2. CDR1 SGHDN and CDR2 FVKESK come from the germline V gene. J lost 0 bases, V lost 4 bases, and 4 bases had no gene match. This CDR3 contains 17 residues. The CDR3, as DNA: TGTGCCAGCAGCCGATTTAGCGGGGGGGCGAACACCGGGGAGCTGTTTTTT. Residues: CASSRFSGGANTGELFF.

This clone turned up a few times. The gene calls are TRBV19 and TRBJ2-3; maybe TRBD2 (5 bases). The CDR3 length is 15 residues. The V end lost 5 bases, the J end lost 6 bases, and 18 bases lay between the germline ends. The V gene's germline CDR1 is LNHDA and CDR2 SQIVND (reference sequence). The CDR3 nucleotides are TGTGCCAGTAGTCCCGACTTGGGAGCATCCGATACGCAGTATTTT. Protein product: CASSPDLGASDTQYF.

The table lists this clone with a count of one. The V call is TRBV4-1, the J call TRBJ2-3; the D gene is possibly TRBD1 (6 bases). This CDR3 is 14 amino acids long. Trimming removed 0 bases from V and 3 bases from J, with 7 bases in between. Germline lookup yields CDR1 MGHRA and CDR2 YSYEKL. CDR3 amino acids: CASSQDQGTDTQYF. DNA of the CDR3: TGCGCCAGCAGCCAAGATCAGGGGACAGATACGCAGTATTTT.

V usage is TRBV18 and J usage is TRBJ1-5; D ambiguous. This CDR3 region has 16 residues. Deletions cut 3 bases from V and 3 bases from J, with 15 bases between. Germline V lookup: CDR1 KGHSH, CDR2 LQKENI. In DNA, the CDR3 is TGTGCCAGCTCACCTTCGTTAGGAGGTACCAATCAGCCCCAGCATTTT. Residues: CASSPSLGGTNQPQHF.

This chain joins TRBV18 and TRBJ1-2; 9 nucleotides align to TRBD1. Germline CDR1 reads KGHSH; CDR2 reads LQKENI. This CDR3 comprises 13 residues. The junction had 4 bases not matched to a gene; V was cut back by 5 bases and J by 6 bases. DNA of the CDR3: TGTGCCAGCTCAACGGGGACAGGGAATGGCTACACCTTC. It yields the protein CASSTGTGNGYTF.

The CDR3 sequence: CASSWGGSRYEQYF. The DNA for the CDR3 is TGTGCCAGCAGTTGGGGGGGGAGCCGCTACGAGCAGTACTTC. The chain employs TRBV6-5 and TRBJ2-7; 7 bases align to TRBD2. Per the germline V gene, CDR1 is MNHEY and CDR2 is SVGAGI. With 4 bases clipped from V and 3 bases from J, the junction kept 6 bases outside the gene matches. The CDR3 is 14 residues long.

In DNA, the CDR3 is TGTGCCAGCAGTTACAGTTGGGACACTGAAGCTTTCTTT. Its protein product is CASSYSWDTEAFF. The chain employs TRBV12-3 or TRBV12-4 and TRBJ1-1; D gene unclear. V was pared by 4 bases and J by 3 bases, with 9 bases between. The CDR3 runs 13 residues.

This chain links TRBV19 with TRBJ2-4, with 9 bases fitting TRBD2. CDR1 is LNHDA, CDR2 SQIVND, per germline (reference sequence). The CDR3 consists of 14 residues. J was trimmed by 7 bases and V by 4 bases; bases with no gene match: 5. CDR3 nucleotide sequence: TGTGCCAGTAGTACCAGAAGCGGGGGGAACATTCAGTACTTC. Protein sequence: CASSTRSGGNIQYF.

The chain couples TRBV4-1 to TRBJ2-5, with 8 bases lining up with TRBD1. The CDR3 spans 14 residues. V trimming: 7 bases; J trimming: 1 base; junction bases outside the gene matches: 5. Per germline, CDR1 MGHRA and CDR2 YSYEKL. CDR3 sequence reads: CASKRQGPQETQYF. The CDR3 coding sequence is TGCGCCAGCAAACGACAGGGGCCCCAAGAGACCCAGTACTTC.

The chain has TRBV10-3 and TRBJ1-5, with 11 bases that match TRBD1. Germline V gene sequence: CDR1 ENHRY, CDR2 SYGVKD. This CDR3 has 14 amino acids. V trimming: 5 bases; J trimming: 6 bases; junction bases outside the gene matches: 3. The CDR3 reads CAISPDRGPQPQHF. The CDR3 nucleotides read TGTGCCATCAGTCCGGACAGGGGGCCTCAGCCCCAGCATTTT.

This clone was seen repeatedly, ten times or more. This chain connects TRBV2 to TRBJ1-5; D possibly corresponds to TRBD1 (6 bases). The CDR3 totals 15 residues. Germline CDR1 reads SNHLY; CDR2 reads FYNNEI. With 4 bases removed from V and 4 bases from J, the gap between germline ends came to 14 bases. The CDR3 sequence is CASSGETGGNQPQHF. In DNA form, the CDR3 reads TGTGCCAGCAGTGGGGAGACAGGCGGGAATCAGCCCCAGCATTTT.

The CDR3 protein is CASSLQGSTEAFF. CDR3 DNA: TGCGCCAGCAGCTTACAGGGTTCCACTGAAGCTTTCTTT. The chain joins TRBV5-1 to TRBJ1-1, with D possibly being TRBD1 (6 bases). The CDR3 spans 13 residues. V shed 2 bases and J shed 4 bases, with 9 bases lying between them. From germline, CDR1 is SGHRS and CDR2 YFSETQ. Drawing the rest from reference TRBV5-1 and TRBJ1-1, the complete variable domain is KAGVTQTPRYLIKTRGQQVTLSCSPISGHRSVSWYQQTPGQGLQFLFEYFSETQRNKGNFPGRFSGRQFSNSRSEMNVSTLELGDSALYLCASSLQGSTEAFFGQGTRLTVV.

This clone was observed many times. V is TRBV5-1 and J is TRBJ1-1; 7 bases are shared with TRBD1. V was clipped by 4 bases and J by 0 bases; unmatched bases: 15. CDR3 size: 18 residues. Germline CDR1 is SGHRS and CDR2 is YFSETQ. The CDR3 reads CASSQRTGDPFMNTEAFF. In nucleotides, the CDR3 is TGCGCCAGCAGCCAAAGGACAGGAGACCCGTTCATGAACACTGAAGCTTTCTTT. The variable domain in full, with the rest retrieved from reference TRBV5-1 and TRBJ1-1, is KAGVTQTPRYLIKTRGQQVTLSCSPISGHRSVSWYQQTPGQGLQFLFEYFSETQRNKGNFPGRFSGRQFSNSRSEMNVSTLELGDSALYLCASSQRTGDPFMNTEAFFGQGTRLTVV.

The CDR3 bases are TGTGCCATCAGCCCGGGAAGCCTCGGGGAAGCTTTCTTT. Amino acid sequence: CAISPGSLGEAFF. This chain links TRBV10-3 with TRBJ1-1; no reliable D call. The CDR3 totals 13 residues. Trimming removed 6 bases at V and 8 bases at J, with 16 bases between. Germline assignment: CDR1 ENHRY and CDR2 SYGVKD.

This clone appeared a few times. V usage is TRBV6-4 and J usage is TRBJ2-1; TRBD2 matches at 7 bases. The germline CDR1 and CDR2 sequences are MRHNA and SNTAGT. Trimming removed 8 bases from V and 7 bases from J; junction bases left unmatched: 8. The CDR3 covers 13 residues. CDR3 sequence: CASSLTSRNEQFF. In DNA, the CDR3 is TGTGCCAGCTCATTGACTAGCAGGAATGAGCAGTTCTTC.